The 30 T cell receptor beta chains below come from one sample, sequenced in a study of shared clonotypes between healthy human individuals. The protocol was immunoSEQ multiplex PCR, while the TCRdb copy is restricted to in-frame clones and leaves out a portion. The table records a few million clones, approximately 95% of them present only once. Material: naive CD4+ T cells from PBMCs. Subset defined: CD45RA+ positively selected. These receptors all come from a man younger than 30 in good health. Some clones in this sample may be carry-over from other donors' samples.

This clone was observed a single time. The identical CDR3 is also encoded by other nucleotide sequences in the sample. The chain is built from TRBV7-2 and TRBJ2-1, with 12 nucleotides matching TRBD2. The germline gives CDR1 SGHTA, CDR2 FQGNSA. The junction had 3 bases not matched to a gene; V was cut back by 5 bases and J by 4 bases. The CDR3 has 15 residues. CDR3 amino acids: CASSPGLAGYNEQFF. CDR3 DNA sequence: TGTGCCAGCAGCCCCGGACTAGCGGGGTACAATGAGCAGTTCTTC.

The gene calls are TRBV9 and TRBJ2-1; tentatively, D is TRBD1 (5 bases). The CDR3 sequence is 13 residues long. From germline, CDR1 is SGDLS and CDR2 YYNGEE. V was pared by 4 bases and J by 2 bases, with 7 bases between. CDR3 region: CASSKGPYNEQFF. The CDR3 coding sequence is TGTGCCAGCAGCAAGGGGCCCTACAATGAGCAGTTCTTC. Full variable domain (missing parts from reference TRBV9 and TRBJ2-1): DSGVTQTPKHLITATGQRVTLRCSPRSGDLSVYWYQQSLDQGLQFLIQYYNGEERAKGNILERFSAQQFPDLHSELNLSSLELGDSALYFCASSKGPYNEQFFGPGTRLTVL.

CDR3 DNA sequence: TGTGCCACCAGCAGAGATAGAACTAGGCGGTTCTTC. Encoded protein: CATSRDRTRRFF. This chain connects TRBV15 to TRBJ2-1; possibly TRBD2 for D (5 bases). Germline values: CDR1 LNHNV, CDR2 YYDKDF (reference sequence). The germline V and J ends were trimmed by 0 bases and 15 bases, with 12 bases remaining between them. The CDR3 contains 12 residues.

This CDR3 reads CASSSAGEFPWAYNEQFF. CDR3 bases: TGTGCCAGCAGTTCGGCGGGAGAATTTCCGTGGGCCTACAATGAGCAGTTCTTC. V is TRBV27 and J is TRBJ2-1, with 7 bases matching TRBD2. Germline assignment: CDR1 MNHEY and CDR2 SMNVEV (reference sequence). The J segment lost 2 bases and the V segment lost 4 bases, leaving 14 bases of the junction unmatched. This CDR3 is built from 18 residues.

The chain is built from TRBV7-9 and TRBJ1-1; D gene ambiguous. The germline CDR1 and CDR2 sequences are SEHNR and FQNEAQ (reference sequence). The germline V and J ends were trimmed by 1 base and 5 bases, with 5 bases remaining between them. This CDR3 region has 12 residues. The chain's CDR3 is CASSLGWTEAFF. The CDR3 nucleotides read TGTGCCAGCAGCTTAGGGTGGACTGAAGCTTTCTTT.

The chain couples TRBV19 to TRBJ2-5; D possibly corresponds to TRBD2 (6 bases). This CDR3 spans 15 amino acids. V was clipped by 1 base and J by 7 bases, with 16 bases between them. Germline assignment: CDR1 LNHDA and CDR2 SQIVND (reference sequence). In DNA form, the CDR3 reads TGTGCCAGTAGTATAGGGCTAGCGCTAAGCGGGACCCAGTACTTC. This translates into CASSIGLALSGTQYF.

J is TRBJ2-3 and V is TRBV27, with TRBD1 matching 7 bases. Germline V gene sequence: CDR1 MNHEY, CDR2 SMNVEV (reference sequence). The CDR3 consists of 15 residues. V shed 3 bases, J shed 5 bases, and the junction held 8 bases outside the gene matches. CDR3 sequence: CASSFSGQKEDTQYF. Here the CDR3 DNA reads TGTGCCAGCAGTTTCTCGGGACAGAAAGAAGATACGCAGTATTTT.

The chain joins TRBV28 to TRBJ1-2; TRBD1 agrees at 7 bases. Trimming removed 5 bases from V and 4 bases from J; junction bases left unmatched: 4. From germline, CDR1 is MDHEN and CDR2 SYDVKM. The length of the CDR3 is 13 residues. The CDR3 coding sequence is TGTGCCAGCAGTAGGGACAGACCCTATGGCTACACCTTC. Its protein product is CASSRDRPYGYTF.

On this clone: Other DNA sequences in this sample translate to the same CDR3. V is TRBV5-1 and J is TRBJ2-5, with a weak D call TRBD2 (5 bases). The CDR3 runs 12 residues. V lost 5 bases to trimming and J lost 2 bases, with 7 bases between them. Germline assignment: CDR1 SGHRS and CDR2 YFSETQ. CDR3 amino acids: CASSPGQETQYF. The DNA for the CDR3 is TGCGCCAGCAGTCCGGGGCAAGAGACCCAGTACTTC.

This clone was seen only a few times. The sample carries other DNA sequences with the same CDR3. The V gene is TRBV10-3, the J gene TRBJ1-5; no clear D. Germline V CDR1 and CDR2: ENHRY, SYGVKD. This CDR3 has 13 residues. V lost 0 bases and J lost 7, with 7 bases in between. CDR3 residues: CAISESRNQPQHF. The CDR3 nucleotides read TGTGCCATCAGTGAGTCTCGGAACCAGCCCCAGCATTTT.

This clone came up once. The genes are TRBV2 and TRBJ2-2, with a possible D match to TRBD1 (6 bases). The CDR3 has 12 amino acids. V shed 7 bases and J shed 6 bases, with 9 bases lying between them. Looked up from germline, CDR1 is SNHLY and CDR2 is FYNNEI. The CDR3 DNA reads TGTGCCAGCAAGGGGGATCCCGGGGAGCTGTTTTTT. It codes for CASKGDPGELFF.

The V gene is TRBV7-2, the J gene TRBJ2-1; D gene unclear. This CDR3 has 12 residues. V was clipped by 3 bases and J by 9 bases, with 9 bases between them. CDR1 SGHTA and CDR2 FQGNSA come from the germline V gene. CDR3 bases: TGTGCCAGCAGCTTGGATAGTGGTGAGCAGTTCTTC. Protein: CASSLDSGEQFF.

The chain uses TRBV2 and TRBJ1-1; D not certain. Trimming removed 8 bases at V and 5 bases at J, with 12 bases between. The CDR3 consists of 12 residues. Germline loops: CDR1 SNHLY, CDR2 FYNNEI. The CDR3, as DNA: TGTGCCAGCGACTGGGCTGGGACTGAAGCTTTCTTT. This translates into CASDWAGTEAFF. Supplemented by reference TRBV2 and TRBJ1-1, the full variable domain reads EPEVTQTPSHQVTQMGQEVILRCVPISNHLYFYWYRQILGQKVEFLVSFYNNEISEKSEIFDDQFSVERPDGSNFTLKIRSTKLEDSAMYFCASDWAGTEAFFGQGTRLTVV.

The rearrangement links TRBV7-2 to TRBJ1-5, with 9 bases lining up with TRBD1. J was trimmed by 4 bases and V by 4 bases; bases with no gene match: 5. The CDR3 consists of 15 residues. Germline CDR1 and CDR2: SGHTA and FQGNSA. The CDR3 coding sequence is TGTGCCAGCAGCTCGGAACAGGGGGCAAATCAGCCCCAGCATTTT. It translates to CASSSEQGANQPQHF.

Only one count was recorded for this clone. V and J are TRBV6-4 and TRBJ1-3, with no clear D. Per germline, CDR1 MRHNA and CDR2 SNTAGT. V gave up 3 bases and J gave up 2 bases, with 5 bases separating them. This CDR3 has 13 amino acids. The CDR3 nucleotides are TGTGCCAGCAGTGATAGAGCTGGAAACACCATATATTTT. It translates to CASSDRAGNTIYF.

This clone was recorded only once. The rearrangement uses TRBV7-2 and TRBJ2-1, with D perhaps matching TRBD1 or TRBD2 (6 bases each). Germline V gene lookup returns CDR1 SGHTA and CDR2 FQGNSA. CDR3 length: 13 residues. Trimming took off 4 bases at V and 15 bases at J, with 19 bases between the two ends. The CDR3 sequence is CASSWPREARGFF. The CDR3 bases are TGTGCCAGCAGCTGGCCCAGGGAGGCCAGGGGGTTCTTC.

The CDR3 nucleotides are TGTGCCAGCAGTTTAGTTGGTGCATACGGAAACACCATATATTTT. Protein: CASSLVGAYGNTIYF. The chain employs TRBV28 and TRBJ1-3; D gene unclear. Trimming pared 2 bases from V and 4 bases from J, leaving 12 bases between. Germline V gives CDR1 MDHEN, CDR2 SYDVKM. The CDR3 contains 15 residues.

The V and J genes are TRBV6-5 and TRBJ2-7, with D perhaps TRBD1 (6 bases). Trimming removed 5 bases at V and 5 bases at J, with 16 bases between. Germline V gene sequence: CDR1 MNHEY, CDR2 SVGAGI. This CDR3 has 14 residues. This CDR3 reads CASSDTGFSHEQYF. CDR3 DNA sequence: TGTGCCAGCAGTGACACAGGGTTTTCCCACGAGCAGTACTTC.

J is TRBJ1-1 and V is TRBV19; 7 nucleotides line up with TRBD1. The trim removed 6 bases at V and 11 bases at J, leaving 6 bases unmatched. CDR3 length: 11 amino acids. Looked up from germline, CDR1 is LNHDA and CDR2 is SQIVND (reference sequence). As DNA, the CDR3 is TGTGCCAGTAGCCTAGGGGGCGCGGCTTTCTTT. This translates into CASSLGGAAFF.

The chain is built from TRBV29-1 and TRBJ2-1; 12 bases line up with TRBD2. The CDR3 is 16 amino acids. V was clipped by 7 bases and J by 9 bases; unmatched bases: 16. Germline-derived CDR1 and CDR2 are SQVTM and ANQGSEA. The CDR3 here is CSAPGLAGSIGGEQFF. As DNA, the CDR3 is TGCAGCGCACCAGGACTAGCGGGATCGATTGGGGGTGAGCAGTTCTTC.

Comments on this clone: This sample includes further DNA sequences coding for the same CDR3. The genes are TRBV30 and TRBJ1-5; D ambiguous. V dropped 4 bases and J dropped 0 bases, with 7 bases sitting between them. CDR1 GTSNPN and CDR2 SVGIG come from the germline V gene (reference sequence). The CDR3 is made up of 13 amino acids. CDR3 nucleotide sequence: TGTGCCTGGAATAGGGATAGCAATCAGCCCCAGCATTTT. It specifies CAWNRDSNQPQHF.

This clone was observed a single time. This chain links TRBV6-5 with TRBJ1-2, with a possible D match to TRBD1 (5 bases). CDR1 and CDR2 (germline): MNHEY, SVGAGI. This CDR3 is 16 amino acids long. V dropped 0 bases and J dropped 5 bases, with 16 bases sitting between them. CDR3 sequence: CASSYSGTSAGYGYTF. Written as DNA, the CDR3 is TGTGCCAGCAGTTACTCGGGGACCTCGGCGGGGTATGGCTACACCTTC.

The CDR3 here is CASSSRQGPDTQYF. The CDR3 DNA reads as TGTGCCAGCAGCTCACGACAGGGGCCAGATACGCAGTATTTT. The chain recombines TRBV5-4 with TRBJ2-3, with 8 nucleotides matching TRBD1. Trimming removed 3 bases from V and 4 bases from J; junction bases left unmatched: 4. Germline CDR1 and CDR2: SGHNT and YYREEE (reference sequence). The CDR3 totals 14 residues.

The chain joins TRBV5-6 to TRBJ1-1; D is uncertain. Germline CDR1 SGHDT, CDR2 YYEEEE. The CDR3 is made up of 14 amino acids. The V gene lost 4 bases and the J gene lost 4 bases, with 14 bases spanning the gap. This chain's CDR3 is CASSPGITATEAFF. The CDR3 nucleotides read TGTGCCAGCAGCCCGGGTATAACGGCCACTGAAGCTTTCTTT. Variable domain in full (rest from reference TRBV5-6 and TRBJ1-1): DAGVTQSPTHLIKTRGQQVTLRCSPKSGHDTVSWYQQALGQGPQFIFQYYEEEERQRGNFPDRFSGHQFPNYSSELNVNALLLGDSALYLCASSPGITATEAFFGQGTRLTVV.

This clone has a handful of counts. The same CDR3 also results from other DNA sequences found in this sample. This chain uses TRBV2 with TRBJ1-5, with no clear D. V was clipped by 6 bases and J by 1 base, with 4 bases between them. The CDR3 runs 12 residues. Germline V gene lookup returns CDR1 SNHLY and CDR2 FYNNEI. CDR3 sequence: CASRGSNQPQHF. The CDR3 bases are TGTGCCAGCAGAGGGAGCAATCAGCCCCAGCATTTT.

V is TRBV30 and J is TRBJ2-3; D is possibly TRBD1 (7 bases). V was trimmed by 1 base and J by 4 bases, leaving 12 bases between them. CDR3 length: 14 amino acids. The germline V gene encodes CDR1 GTSNPN and CDR2 SVGIG (reference sequence). The CDR3 nucleotides are TGTGCCTGGAGTGCTAGCAGGGGGGCAGATACGCAGTATTTT. Translating it yields CAWSASRGADTQYF.

This chain connects TRBV6-5 to TRBJ1-3; D is ambiguous. From germline, CDR1 is MNHEY and CDR2 SVGAGI. Trimming took 2 bases from V and 4 from J, leaving 12 bases between them. The CDR3 sequence is 15 residues long. CDR3 sequence (DNA): TGTGCCAGCAGTTACCAAAAGGGTTTGGGAAACACCATATATTTT. Translating gives CASSYQKGLGNTIYF.

This chain joins TRBV7-3 and TRBJ2-3, with TRBD2 identical over 10 bases. Looked up from germline, CDR1 is SGHTA and CDR2 is FQGTGA. This CDR3 region has 16 residues. V shed 5 bases and J 4 bases; nucleotides not matched to a gene: 9. This chain's CDR3 is CASSLNRAGGPDTQYF. The DNA for the CDR3 is TGTGCCAGCAGCCTAAACCGAGCGGGAGGGCCAGATACGCAGTATTTT.

This chain connects TRBV27 to TRBJ2-2, with D tentatively TRBD1 (5 bases). The V and J ends lost 3 bases and 4 bases respectively, with 15 bases between them. CDR1 and CDR2 from the germline V gene are MNHEY and SMNVEV (reference sequence). This CDR3 spans 16 amino acids. Written as DNA, the CDR3 is TGTGCCAGCAGTTTCCAGATGGGGCCGTCCACCGGGGAGCTGTTTTTT. Protein: CASSFQMGPSTGELFF.

The chain is built from TRBV28 and TRBJ2-7; D not certain. Trimming took off 7 bases at V and 0 bases at J, with 10 bases between the two ends. Germline V lookup: CDR1 MDHEN, CDR2 SYDVKM. This CDR3 contains 13 residues. DNA of the CDR3: TGTGCCAGCACCGGTGAGAGCTCCTACGAGCAGTACTTC. Residues: CASTGESSYEQYF.